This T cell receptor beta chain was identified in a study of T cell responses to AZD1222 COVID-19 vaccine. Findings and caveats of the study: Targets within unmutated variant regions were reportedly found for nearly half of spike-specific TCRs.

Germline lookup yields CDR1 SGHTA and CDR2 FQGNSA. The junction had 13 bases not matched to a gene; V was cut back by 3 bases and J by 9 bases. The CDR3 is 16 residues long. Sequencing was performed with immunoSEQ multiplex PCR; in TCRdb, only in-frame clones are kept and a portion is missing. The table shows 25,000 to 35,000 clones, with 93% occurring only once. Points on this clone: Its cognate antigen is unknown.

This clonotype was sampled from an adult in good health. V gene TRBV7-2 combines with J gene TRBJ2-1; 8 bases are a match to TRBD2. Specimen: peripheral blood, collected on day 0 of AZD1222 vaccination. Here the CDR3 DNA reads TGTGCCAGCAGCTTGTCCCCGGGAGGGCCGCTTACTGAGCAGTTCTTC. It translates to CASSLSPGGPLTEQFF.